This T cell receptor beta chain was documented in a study of T cell changes during pregnancy in multiple sclerosis. V dropped 2 bases and J dropped 4 bases, with 6 bases sitting between them. CDR1 and CDR2 from the germline V gene are MNHEY and SMNVEV (reference sequence). CDR3 length equals 13 residues. Some clones are missing from TCRdb's copy, which holds only in-frame ones; the method was immunoSEQ multiplex PCR. The sample shows 40,000 or so clones, around nine tenths of them seen only once. The J gene is TRBJ2-1, the V gene TRBV27; D gene unclear. The sample here was peripheral blood, taken before pregnancy. This TCR came from a female donor with multiple sclerosis, enrolled in a pregnancy study. The CDR3 reads CASSLEHYNEQFF. CDR3 coding DNA: TGTGCCAGCAGTTTAGAGCATTACAATGAGCAGTTCTTC.